These 9 T cell receptor beta chains came from one sample sequenced in a study of blood T cell repertoires in COVID-19. Assay: immunoSEQ multiplex PCR; the TCRdb copy retains only in-frame clones and omits some. The sample has over 30,000 clones; approximately 91% are singletons. The specimen was peripheral blood. The receptors come from an elderly woman with active or convalescent COVID-19.

This sequence joins TRBV19 and TRBJ2-7, with TRBD1 matching over 7 bases. The ends lost 4 bases at V and 0 bases at J; junction bases unmatched: 3. CDR3 size: 14 residues. From germline, CDR1 is LNHDA and CDR2 SQIVND (reference sequence). CDR3 bases: TGTGCCAGTAGTAGGGACAGATTCTCCTACGAGCAGTACTTC. Protein: CASSRDRFSYEQYF.

In this sample, this clone turned up once. The genes are TRBV6-4 and TRBJ1-2; 10 bases agree with TRBD1. CDR1 MRHNA and CDR2 SNTAGT come from the germline V gene. The CDR3 is 13 amino acids. V was pared by 4 bases and J by 8 bases, with 4 bases of the junction left unmatched. The CDR3, as DNA: TGTGCCAGCAGTGTGGGACAGGGGACCGGCTACACCTTC. Its protein product is CASSVGQGTGYTF.

The chain couples TRBV5-5 to TRBJ1-6; D gene unclear. Germline CDR1 reads SGHKS; CDR2 reads YYEKEE (reference sequence). Between the trimmed V and J ends, which lost 0 bases and 5 bases, there was a span of 15 bases. The CDR3 sequence is 17 residues long. The CDR3 DNA reads as TGTGCCAGCAGCTTGGATCCCCGACGAGGGCATAATTCACCCCTCCACTTT. Amino acids: CASSLDPRRGHNSPLHF.

The chain couples TRBV4-1 to TRBJ2-3; 7 bases line up with TRBD1. The CDR3 runs 15 residues. Germline V lookup: CDR1 MGHRA, CDR2 YSYEKL. The J segment lost 0 bases and the V segment lost 4 bases, leaving 4 bases of the junction unmatched. This CDR3 is CASSPRDRSTDTQYF. In nucleotides, the CDR3 is TGCGCCAGCAGCCCTAGGGACAGAAGCACAGATACGCAGTATTTT.

The chain uses TRBV29-1 and TRBJ1-4; unclear D gene. CDR3 size: 12 residues. V lost 5 bases to trimming and J lost 8 bases, with 12 bases between them. Germline values: CDR1 SQVTM, CDR2 ANQGSEA. Here the CDR3 DNA reads TGCAGCGTTTCCCGTGGAGAGGAAAAACTGTTTTTT. Translated: CSVSRGEEKLFF. Together with reference TRBV29-1 and TRBJ1-4, the CDR3 gives the full variable domain: SAVISQKPSRDICQRGTSLTIQCQVDSQVTMMFWYRQQPGQSLTLIATANQGSEATYESGFVIDKFPISRPNLTFSTLTVSNMSPEDSSIYLCSVSRGEEKLFFGSGTQLSVL.

V is TRBV2 and J is TRBJ1-4, with 7 bases that match TRBD1. The CDR3 has 17 residues. The junction had 15 bases not matched to a gene; V was cut back by 6 bases and J by 5 bases. Germline V lookup: CDR1 SNHLY, CDR2 FYNNEI. The CDR3, as DNA: TGTGCCAGCAGACTATCATCGACAGGGAATCTCAATGAAAAACTGTTTTTT. Its protein is CASRLSSTGNLNEKLFF.

The chain couples TRBV10-1 to TRBJ1-6; 7 positions match TRBD1. J gave up 9 bases and V 6 bases, and 2 bases lay outside the gene matches. This CDR3 spans 12 amino acids. CDR1 WNHNN and CDR2 SYGVQD come from the germline V gene (reference sequence). The CDR3 here is CASSHRGSPLHF. CDR3 nucleotide sequence: TGCGCCAGCAGCCACAGGGGTTCACCCCTCCACTTT.

This chain joins TRBV5-1 and TRBJ2-5; maybe TRBD2 (5 bases). Trimming left V 0 bases short and J 7 bases short, with 13 bases between. In germline, CDR1 is SGHRS, CDR2 YFSETQ. The length of the CDR3 is 14 residues. The CDR3 region has the DNA TGCGCCAGCAGCTTGGTAACTAGTGTTGGGACCCAGTACTTC. Residues: CASSLVTSVGTQYF.

This clone was counted a single time. The chain recombines TRBV28 with TRBJ1-5; 7 nucleotides align to TRBD1. In germline, CDR1 is MDHEN, CDR2 SYDVKM. The CDR3 spans 15 residues. Germline trimming cut 6 bases from V and 2 bases from J; bases unmatched to any gene: 7. DNA of the CDR3: TGTGCCAGCAGGATGACCGGGACAGGCAATCAGCCCCAGCATTTT. Translation gives CASRMTGTGNQPQHF. Together with reference TRBV28 and TRBJ1-5, the CDR3 gives the full variable domain: DVKVTQSSRYLVKRTGEKVFLECVQDMDHENMFWYRQDPGLGLRLIYFSYDVKMKEKGDIPEGYSVSREKKERFSLILESASTNQTSMYLCASRMTGTGNQPQHFGDGTRLSIL.